This T cell receptor (beta chain) stems from a study of T cell changes during pregnancy in multiple sclerosis. CDR1 and CDR2 from the germline V gene are SGHAT and FQNNGV. There are 13 residues in the CDR3. V was clipped by 0 bases and J by 6 bases, with 6 bases between them. A remark on this clone: Distinct nucleotide sequences in the sample also encode this CDR3.

Here immunoSEQ multiplex PCR was the method, and the copy in TCRdb shows in-frame clones only, minus some. The repertoire holds around 77,000 clones, with more than 90% as singletons. The sequenced sample was peripheral blood, obtained in the third trimester of pregnancy. The TCR comes from a female donor with multiple sclerosis, enrolled in a pregnancy study. This chain links TRBV11-2 with TRBJ1-5; D ambiguous. The CDR3 spells CASSLDRGQPQHF. CDR3 DNA: TGTGCCAGCAGCTTAGATCGCGGTCAGCCCCAGCATTTT.